The table lists the clone carrying this T cell receptor beta chain with many counts. This sample was included in a study of T cells after yellow fever vaccination. The CDR3 runs 14 residues. From germline, CDR1 is SGHAT and CDR2 FQNNGV. J lost 9 bases, V lost 5 bases, and 7 bases had no gene match. Each CDR3 protein is one row after TCRdb ran MiXCR on the 5' RACE reads. Among 200,000 or so distinct CDR3 sequences listed, about 7% were seen once. The source of this sequence is a man younger than 45 who received the YFV17D yellow fever vaccine. The chain employs TRBV11-2 and TRBJ1-6, with 7 nucleotides matching TRBD1. This specimen consisted of CD4+ T cells sorted from PBMCs, obtained on the day of the yellow fever booster vaccination. CDR3 sequence: CASSLGAGGSPLHF. The DNA of the CDR3 is TGTGCCAGCAGCCTCGGGGCAGGGGGTTCACCCCTCCACTTT. The variable domain in full, completed from reference TRBV11-2 and TRBJ1-6, reads EAGVAQSPRYKIIEKRQSVAFWCNPISGHATLYWYQQILGQGPKLLIQFQNNGVVDDSQLPKDRFSAERLKGVDSTLKIQPAKLEDSAVYLCASSLGAGGSPLHFGNGTRLTVT.